This T cell receptor (beta chain) appears in the sequencing data of a study of TIL therapy for anti-PD-1-resistant metastatic lung cancer. Deletions cut 4 bases from V and 0 bases from J, with 12 bases between. CDR1 and CDR2 (germline): MGHRA, YSYEKL. This CDR3 has 16 amino acids. Sample time point: pre-treatment sample, taken before nivolumab and TIL therapy. Most excised metastases sampled were pleural nodules or supraclavicular lymph nodes. This was the immunoSEQ v3 assay. Libraries were sequenced to some 2 million read pairs (survey) or roughly 5-6.5 million (deep). This table comes from immunoSEQ multiplex PCR, and its TCRdb copy is limited to in-frame clones, with some not included. The sample has over 20,000 clones; 72% are singletons.

The starting material was tumor tissue, obtained at baseline. The receptor was isolated from a person aged 25 to 79 with non-small cell lung cancer. The chain links TRBV4-1 to TRBJ2-2; the D gene could be TRBD1 or TRBD2 (7 bases each). CDR3 in amino acids: CASSPQGGANTGELFF. The DNA of the CDR3 is TGCGCCAGCAGCCCCCAGGGGGGGGCGAACACCGGGGAGCTGTTTTTT.